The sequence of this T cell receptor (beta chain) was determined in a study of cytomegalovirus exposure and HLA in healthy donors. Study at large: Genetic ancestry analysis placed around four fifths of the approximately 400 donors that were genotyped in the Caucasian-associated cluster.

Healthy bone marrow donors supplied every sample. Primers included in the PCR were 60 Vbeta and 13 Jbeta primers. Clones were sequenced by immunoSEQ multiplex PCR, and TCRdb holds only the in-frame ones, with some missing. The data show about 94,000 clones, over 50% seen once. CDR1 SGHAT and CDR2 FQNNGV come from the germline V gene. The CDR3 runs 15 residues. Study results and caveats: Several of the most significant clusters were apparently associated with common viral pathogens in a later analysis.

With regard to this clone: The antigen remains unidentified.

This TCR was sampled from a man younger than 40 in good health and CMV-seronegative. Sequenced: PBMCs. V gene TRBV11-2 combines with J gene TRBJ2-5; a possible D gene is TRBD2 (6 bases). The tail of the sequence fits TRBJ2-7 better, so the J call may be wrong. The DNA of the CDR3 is TGTGCCAGCAGCTTAGGCTTTAGCGGAGGGTACGAGCAGTACTTC. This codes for CASSLGFSGGYEQYF.